Presented here are 3 T cell receptor beta chains from one specimen sequenced in a study of cytomegalovirus exposure and HLA in healthy donors. PCR involved 60 Vbeta and 13 Jbeta primers. Measured with immunoSEQ multiplex PCR; TCRdb has only the in-frame clones, and not every one. This table has roughly 58,000 clones, approximately 83% appearing once. Sequenced sample: PBMCs. The receptors were sampled from a human donor in good health.

V and J are TRBV27 and TRBJ2-3, with 7 bases fitting TRBD2. This CDR3 has 15 amino acids. Germline values: CDR1 MNHEY, CDR2 SMNVEV (reference sequence). The junction had 9 bases not matched to a gene; V was cut back by 5 bases and J by 4 bases. The DNA for the CDR3 is TGTGCCAGCAGTCCATGGACTGGGAGGGCAGATACGCAGTATTTT. This translates into CASSPWTGRADTQYF.

The chain is built from TRBV15 and TRBJ2-2; the match to TRBD2 covers 10 bases. With V trimmed by 1 base and J by 7 bases, 12 bases remained unmatched. Germline loops: CDR1 LNHNV, CDR2 YYDKDF (reference sequence). The CDR3 extends over 18 amino acids. CDR3 nucleotide sequence: TGTGCCACCAGCAGAGTCGGGCTAGCGGGAGTGTGGGGCGGGGAGCTGTTTTTT. Amino acids: CATSRVGLAGVWGGELFF.

This chain connects TRBV7-9 to TRBJ1-3, with D hard to call. In germline, CDR1 is SEHNR, CDR2 FQNEAQ (reference sequence). The CDR3 extends over 14 amino acids. V shed 2 bases and J shed 4 bases, with 9 bases lying between them. In DNA, the CDR3 is TGTGCCAGCAGCTTACTTCGAAGCGGAAACACCATATATTTT. Translating gives CASSLLRSGNTIYF.